These 32 T cell receptor beta chains were sequenced from one sample in a study of T-cell reconstitution after alpha-beta-depleted transplantation in children. Unique molecular identifiers featured in how the TCRbeta library was prepared. TCRdb analysed the PCR reads with MiXCR anew, one entry per CDR3 protein. The table shows some 220,000 distinct CDR3 sequences, with roughly 10% occurring only once. The sample here was PBMCs, taken before TCRalphabeta/CD19-depleted stem cell transplant. The receptors here all came from a child under two years old with acute myeloid leukemia, due to receive a stem cell transplant.

This clonotype was observed many times. V is TRBV20-1 and J is TRBJ1-4; the D gene is possibly TRBD1 (5 bases). V was pared by 3 bases and J by 3 bases, with 17 bases between. This CDR3 is built from 16 residues. Looked up from germline, CDR1 is DFQATT and CDR2 is SNEGSKA (reference sequence). The CDR3: CSASYGARVANEKLFF. The CDR3 DNA sequence: TGCAGTGCTAGTTATGGGGCGAGGGTTGCTAATGAAAAACTGTTTTTT.

This clonotype occurred many times. The rearrangement links TRBV7-9 to TRBJ1-2; no clear D. The germline V and J ends were trimmed by 3 bases and 3 bases, with 8 bases remaining between them. Germline assignment: CDR1 SEHNR and CDR2 FQNEAQ (reference sequence). This CDR3 has 13 residues. The CDR3 reads CASSFQSYYGYTF. The CDR3 DNA sequence: TGTGCCAGCAGCTTCCAAAGCTACTATGGCTACACCTTC.

This clonotype was found many times. The chain is built from TRBV3-1 and TRBJ1-5; D is unclear. Germline V CDR1 and CDR2: LGHDT, YNNKEL (reference sequence). The V end was cut by 1 base, the J end by 3 bases, with 4 bases between. The length of the CDR3 is 13 residues. The CDR3: CASSQGFNQPQHF. The CDR3 DNA reads TGTGCCAGCAGCCAAGGCTTCAATCAGCCCCAGCATTTT. The full variable domain, in which reference TRBV3-1 and TRBJ1-5 provide the parts outside the CDR3, is DTAVSQTPKYLVTQMGNDKSIKCEQNLGHDTMYWYKQDSKKFLKIMFSYNNKELIINETVPNRFSPKSPDKAHLNLHINSLELGDSAVYFCASSQGFNQPQHFGDGTRLSIL.

This clonotype was observed a single time. One base away lies a much larger clone, so this may be a sequencing read error. The chain carries TRBV7-9 and TRBJ1-1; 7 bases are shared with TRBD1. CDR3 length: 11 residues. Germline CDR1 is SEHNR and CDR2 is FQNEAQ (reference sequence). The CDR3 spells CSSRGATEAFF. Written as DNA, the CDR3 is TGTTCCAGCAGGGGGGCCACTGAAGCTTTCTTT. Full variable domain (remainder filled in from reference TRBV7-9 and TRBJ1-1): DTGVSQNPRHKITKRGQNVTFRCDPISEHNRLYWYRQTLGQGPEFLTYFQNEAQLEKSRLLSDRFSAERPKGSFSTLEIQRTEQGDSAMYLCSSRGATEAFFGQGTRLTVV.

This clonotype was seen ten or more times. This sequence joins TRBV29-1 and TRBJ1-1; D remains ambiguous. This CDR3 has 12 amino acids. Trimming stripped 7 bases from V and 0 bases from J, with 9 bases between. Germline assignment: CDR1 SQVTM and CDR2 ANQGSEA. The CDR3 is CSARRLNTEAFF. The CDR3 nucleotides read TGCAGCGCCAGACGGCTGAACACTGAAGCTTTCTTT.

The rearrangement uses TRBV20-1 and TRBJ2-1, with D perhaps matching TRBD1 or TRBD2 (6 bases each). The ends were cut back, 6 bases at V and 8 bases at J, with 20 bases in the middle. There are 14 residues in the CDR3. Germline assignment: CDR1 DFQATT and CDR2 SNEGSKA (reference sequence). CDR3 sequence (DNA): TGCAGTGCCCCCCCGACAGCCCGGGGGCATGAGCAGTTCTTC. It is translated as CSAPPTARGHEQFF.

There are many counts of this clonotype. This sequence joins TRBV28 and TRBJ1-6; the D is unclear. V lost 6 bases and J lost 4, with 10 bases in between. CDR1 is MDHEN and CDR2 is SYDVKM in the germline V gene. The CDR3 is 14 residues long. The CDR3 spells CASSPLGYNSPLHF. CDR3 coding DNA: TGTGCCAGCAGCCCCCTAGGGTATAATTCACCCCTCCACTTT.

This clonotype was detected ten times or more. The V call is TRBV5-4, the J call TRBJ2-3; 9 bases match TRBD2. This CDR3 spans 15 amino acids. From germline, CDR1 is SGHNT and CDR2 YYREEE (reference sequence). V was pared by 3 bases and J by 6 bases, with 8 bases of the junction left unmatched. CDR3 residues: CASSSGSGSYDTQYF. In nucleotides, the CDR3 is TGTGCCAGCAGCTCTGGTAGCGGGAGTTACGATACGCAGTATTTT.

Ten or more counts support this clonotype. V usage is TRBV7-8 and J usage is TRBJ2-5; 8 bases line up with TRBD2. Looked up from germline, CDR1 is SGHVS and CDR2 is FQNEAQ. The CDR3 length is 17 residues. With 5 bases clipped from V and 4 bases from J, the junction kept 15 bases outside the gene matches. The CDR3 protein is CASSRFGGLAGSETQYF. The DNA for the CDR3 is TGTGCCAGCAGCCGATTTGGGGGGCTAGCGGGTTCAGAGACCCAGTACTTC.

This clonotype was seen repeatedly, ten times or more. This chain joins TRBV15 and TRBJ2-1; 8 bases line up with TRBD2. The CDR3 is made up of 14 amino acids. Germline V gives CDR1 LNHNV, CDR2 YYDKDF (reference sequence). V dropped 5 bases and J dropped 3; count of bases not matched to a gene: 3. This CDR3 is CATSRGLGYNEQFF. The CDR3 coding sequence is TGTGCCACCAGCCGGGGACTAGGCTACAATGAGCAGTTCTTC. Complete variable domain (other parts from reference TRBV15 and TRBJ2-1): DAMVIQNPRYQVTQFGKPVTLSCSQTLNHNVMYWYQQKSSQAPKLLFHYYDKDFNNEADTPDNFQSRRPNTSFCFLDIRSPGLGDTAMYLCATSRGLGYNEQFFGPGTRLTVL.

This rearrangement joins TRBV6-1 to TRBJ2-2; 7 bases are a match to TRBD1. The CDR3 totals 15 residues. Trimming took 4 bases from V and 4 from J; bases not matched to a gene: 6. Germline loops: CDR1 MNHNS, CDR2 SASEGT. The CDR3 sequence is CASSARDSFTGELFF. In DNA form, the CDR3 reads TGTGCCAGCAGTGCCCGGGACAGTTTCACCGGGGAGCTGTTTTTT.

In this sample, this clonotype turned up many times. CDR3 in DNA: TGCGCCAGCAGCTCCGGGACAGGGACATACGAGCAGTACTTC. It specifies CASSSGTGTYEQYF. The V gene is TRBV5-1, the J gene TRBJ2-7; 9 positions match TRBD1. Trimming removed 3 bases from V and 4 bases from J; junction bases left unmatched: 5. This CDR3 is built from 14 residues. Germline-derived CDR1 and CDR2 are SGHRS and YFSETQ. Full variable domain (remainder filled in from reference TRBV5-1 and TRBJ2-7): KAGVTQTPRYLIKTRGQQVTLSCSPISGHRSVSWYQQTPGQGLQFLFEYFSETQRNKGNFPGRFSGRQFSNSRSEMNVSTLELGDSALYLCASSSGTGTYEQYFGPGTRLTVT.

This clonotype was detected many times. The chain links TRBV20-1 to TRBJ2-3, with TRBD2 as a possible D gene (5 bases). Per the germline V gene, CDR1 is DFQATT and CDR2 is SNEGSKA (reference sequence). Trimming cost V 0 bases and J 0 bases, with 10 bases left between them. The CDR3 has 15 amino acids. The CDR3 loop is CSAREGSDSTDTQYF. CDR3 DNA sequence: TGCAGTGCTAGAGAGGGTAGCGATAGCACAGATACGCAGTATTTT.

The chain has TRBV18 and TRBJ2-5, with D hard to call. Germline V lookup: CDR1 KGHSH, CDR2 LQKENI. The CDR3 extends over 13 amino acids. Trimming stripped 3 bases from V and 2 bases from J, with 7 bases between. The CDR3 spells CASSPVAQETQYF. Here the CDR3 DNA reads TGTGCCAGCTCACCGGTGGCTCAAGAGACCCAGTACTTC.

This clonotype appeared many times. The chain is built from TRBV15 and TRBJ2-3, with D maybe TRBD2 (5 bases). The germline V and J ends were trimmed by 3 bases and 4 bases, with 20 bases remaining between them. The CDR3 runs 17 residues. Germline CDR1 is LNHNV and CDR2 is YYDKDF (reference sequence). Here the CDR3 DNA reads TGTGCCACCAGCAGCCCGCGAGCCCCGTTGAGGGCAGATACGCAGTATTTT. Its protein product is CATSSPRAPLRADTQYF.

This clonotype was recorded many times. The chain uses TRBV27 and TRBJ1-2; D is ambiguous. Trimming pared 8 bases from V and 2 bases from J, leaving 15 bases between. The CDR3 length is 14 residues. Germline V gene data show CDR1 as MNHEY and CDR2 as SMNVEV (reference sequence). The CDR3 sequence: CASARPNDNYGYTF. The CDR3 coding sequence is TGTGCCAGCGCCCGCCCTAACGACAACTATGGCTACACCTTC.

This clonotype has ten or more counts. The CDR3 DNA sequence: TGTGCCAGCCACCCCCGAGCGGGAGAAGGTGAGCAGTTCTTC. Its protein is CASHPRAGEGEQFF. This rearrangement joins TRBV12-3 or TRBV12-4 to TRBJ2-1; 8 positions agree with TRBD2. This CDR3 comprises 14 residues. With 8 bases clipped from V and 9 bases from J, the junction kept 12 bases outside the gene matches.

This clonotype was observed many times. This chain joins TRBV15 and TRBJ2-7; D might be TRBD2 (5 bases). Germline V lookup: CDR1 LNHNV, CDR2 YYDKDF (reference sequence). CDR3 length equals 13 residues. The V end lost 5 bases, the J end lost 5 bases, and 13 bases lay between the germline ends. The CDR3 nucleotides read TGTGCCACCAGCGGGGAGCCGCGGAACGAGCAGTACTTC. The encoded protein is CATSGEPRNEQYF.

This clonotype occurred many times. This rearrangement joins TRBV11-3 to TRBJ1-1; 7 nucleotides agree with TRBD1. Germline loops: CDR1 SGHNT, CDR2 YENEEA. This CDR3 comprises 14 residues. V lost 4 bases to trimming and J lost 3 bases; unmatched junction nucleotides: 5. DNA of the CDR3: TGTGCCAGCAGCTCAAATACAGGGGACACTGAAGCTTTCTTT. It codes for CASSSNTGDTEAFF.

In this sample, this clonotype turned up many times. This sequence joins TRBV5-1 and TRBJ2-5; 9 positions agree with TRBD1. V was pared by 4 bases and J by 5 bases, with 12 bases of the junction left unmatched. Germline loops: CDR1 SGHRS, CDR2 YFSETQ. The CDR3 is made up of 16 amino acids. In DNA, the CDR3 is TGCGCCAGCAGCCTCAGAGGGGACAGGGTTGTGGAGACCCAGTACTTC. Translating it yields CASSLRGDRVVETQYF.

This clonotype has a count of ten or more. The chain uses TRBV20-1 and TRBJ2-5; D is perhaps TRBD1 or TRBD2 (5 bases each). The CDR3 covers 13 residues. In germline, CDR1 is DFQATT, CDR2 SNEGSKA (reference sequence). With 0 bases removed from V and 4 bases from J, the gap between germline ends came to 9 bases. The CDR3 coding sequence is TGCAGTGCTAGAGATGACGGGACAGAGACCCAGTACTTC. The encoded protein is CSARDDGTETQYF.

The chain has TRBV11-1 and TRBJ2-7; possible D gene TRBD2, 6 bases. Trimming took off 4 bases at V and 7 bases at J, with 20 bases between the two ends. The CDR3 is made up of 15 amino acids. CDR1 is SGHAT and CDR2 is FQDESV in the germline V gene (reference sequence). The CDR3 region is CASSWDSRGLGEQYF. Written as DNA, the CDR3 is TGTGCCAGCAGCTGGGACTCTAGAGGGCTAGGGGAGCAGTACTTC.

This sequence joins TRBV7-2 and TRBJ2-2; D is unresolved. The germline V and J ends were trimmed by 1 base and 0 bases, with 6 bases remaining between them. Germline V gene data show CDR1 as SGHTA and CDR2 as FQGNSA. This CDR3 spans 15 amino acids. For the CDR3, the DNA is TGTGCCAGCAGCTTAGGGCATTCGAACACCGGGGAGCTGTTTTTT. This sequence encodes CASSLGHSNTGELFF. Supplemented by reference TRBV7-2 and TRBJ2-2, the full variable domain reads GAGVSQSPSNKVTEKGKDVELRCDPISGHTALYWYRQSLGQGLEFLIYFQGNSAPDKSGLPSDRFSAERTGGSVSTLTIQRTQQEDSAVYLCASSLGHSNTGELFFGEGSRLTVL.

The table lists this clonotype with many counts. CDR3 region: CASSLGLARNNEQFF. CDR3 bases: TGTGCCAGCAGTCTGGGACTAGCGAGAAACAATGAGCAGTTCTTC. The chain uses TRBV28 and TRBJ2-1; 10 nucleotides line up with TRBD2. Per germline, CDR1 MDHEN and CDR2 SYDVKM. This CDR3 is 15 amino acids long. Losses at the gene ends were 5 bases for V and 5 bases for J; bases not matched to a gene: 6.

This clonotype was recorded at least ten times. The V call is TRBV5-1, the J call TRBJ2-7; D is tentatively TRBD1 or TRBD2 (5 bases each). The germline gives CDR1 SGHRS, CDR2 YFSETQ. With 4 bases removed from V and 3 bases from J, the gap between germline ends came to 29 bases. The length of the CDR3 is 19 residues. CDR3 nucleotide sequence: TGCGCCAGCAGCCGTGGTATAATTGGGACCGCGCTCGAGGTCTACGAGCAGTACTTC. This codes for CASSRGIIGTALEVYEQYF.

There are many counts of this clonotype. The chain joins TRBV6-6 to TRBJ2-7, with TRBD1 matching 9 bases. This CDR3 has 12 residues. Germline CDR1 and CDR2: MNHNY and SVGAGI (reference sequence). Trimming at V came to 7 bases and at J to 4 bases, leaving 2 bases not matched to a gene. In DNA, the CDR3 is TGTGCCAGCACGACAGGGGGATACGAGCAGTACTTC. Amino acids: CASTTGGYEQYF.

This clonotype was picked up many times. The chain carries TRBV4-1 and TRBJ1-2; D is undetermined. There are 14 residues in the CDR3. Germline V gene data show CDR1 as MGHRA and CDR2 as YSYEKL. Trimming removed 3 bases at V and 4 bases at J, with 12 bases between. In DNA form, the CDR3 reads TGCGCCAGCAGCCATTCCGCCTTGGGCTATGGCTACACCTTC. It codes for CASSHSALGYGYTF.

The gene calls are TRBV7-8 and TRBJ2-3; 13 nucleotides align to TRBD2. Germline lookup yields CDR1 SGHVS and CDR2 FQNEAQ. V was clipped by 5 bases and J by 7 bases; unmatched bases: 9. This CDR3 region has 16 residues. CDR3 bases: TGTGCCAGCAGCGTACCGGGACTAGCGGGATCGAATACGCAGTATTTT. Its protein is CASSVPGLAGSNTQYF.

In this sample, this clonotype turned up a few times. A much larger clone differs by one base, so this may be a read error. CDR3 protein: CASCLRTFYYNEQFF. DNA for the CDR3: TGTGCCAGCTGCCTGCGGACATTTTACTACAATGAGCAGTTCTTC. The rearrangement links TRBV3-1 to TRBJ2-1; maybe TRBD1 (5 bases). This CDR3 comprises 15 residues. The V and J ends lost 8 bases and 3 bases respectively, with 17 bases between them. Germline V CDR1 and CDR2: LGHDT, YNNKEL (reference sequence).

The table lists this clonotype with many counts. The chain couples TRBV20-1 to TRBJ1-4; 7 positions agree with TRBD1. This CDR3 is 16 amino acids long. Germline V gene data show CDR1 as DFQATT and CDR2 as SNEGSKA (reference sequence). The V segment lost 2 bases and the J segment 8 bases; nucleotides outside the gene matches: 14. CDR3 sequence reads: CSARPGQSTRSEKLFF. CDR3 bases: TGCAGTGCTAGACCGGGACAGAGTACCCGTTCGGAAAAACTGTTTTTT.

This clonotype occurred many times. The DNA for the CDR3 is TGCAGTGCTAGGGACCCATCTAGCGGGATTCCCTACGAGCAGTACTTC. This codes for CSARDPSSGIPYEQYF. The gene calls are TRBV20-1 and TRBJ2-7; 9 nucleotides agree with TRBD2. This CDR3 region has 16 residues. Germline CDR1 reads DFQATT; CDR2 reads SNEGSKA (reference sequence). The junction had 11 bases not matched to a gene; V was cut back by 3 bases and J by 2 bases.

This clonotype has at least ten counts. The CDR3 region is CASSLDGPHRGTDTQYF. The CDR3 DNA follows: TGTGCCAGCAGCTTAGATGGTCCTCACCGGGGCACAGATACGCAGTATTTT. The genes are TRBV11-3 and TRBJ2-3, with D uncertain. Trimming pared 0 bases from V and 1 base from J, leaving 14 bases between. The CDR3 runs 17 residues. Germline CDR1 reads SGHNT; CDR2 reads YENEEA.